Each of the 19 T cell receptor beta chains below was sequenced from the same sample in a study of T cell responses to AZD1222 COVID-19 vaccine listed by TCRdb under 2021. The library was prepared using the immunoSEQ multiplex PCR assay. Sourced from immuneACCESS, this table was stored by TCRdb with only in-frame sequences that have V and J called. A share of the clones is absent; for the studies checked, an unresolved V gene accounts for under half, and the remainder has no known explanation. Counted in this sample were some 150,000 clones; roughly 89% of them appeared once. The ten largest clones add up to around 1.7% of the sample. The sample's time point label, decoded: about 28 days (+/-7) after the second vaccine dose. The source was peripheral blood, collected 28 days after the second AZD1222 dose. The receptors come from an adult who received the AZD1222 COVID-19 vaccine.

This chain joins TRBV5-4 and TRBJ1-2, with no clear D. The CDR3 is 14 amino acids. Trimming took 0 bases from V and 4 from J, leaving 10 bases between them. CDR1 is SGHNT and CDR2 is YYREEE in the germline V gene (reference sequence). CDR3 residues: CASSLAGSLYGYTF. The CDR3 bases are TGTGCCAGCAGCTTGGCGGGCAGCCTCTATGGCTACACCTTC.

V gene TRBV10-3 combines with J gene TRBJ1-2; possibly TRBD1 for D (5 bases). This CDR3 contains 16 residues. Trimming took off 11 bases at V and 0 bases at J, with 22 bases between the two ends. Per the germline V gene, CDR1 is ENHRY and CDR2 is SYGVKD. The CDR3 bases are TGTGCCGGGAGGGGAGTTATGGGCGAAGCTAACTATGGCTACACCTTC. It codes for CAGRGVMGEANYGYTF.

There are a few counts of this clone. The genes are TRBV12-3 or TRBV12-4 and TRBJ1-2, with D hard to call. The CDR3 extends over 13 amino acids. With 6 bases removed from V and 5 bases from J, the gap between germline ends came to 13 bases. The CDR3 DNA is TGTGCCAGCAGCCCCGGAGGCCCGTATGGCTACACCTTC. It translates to CASSPGGPYGYTF.

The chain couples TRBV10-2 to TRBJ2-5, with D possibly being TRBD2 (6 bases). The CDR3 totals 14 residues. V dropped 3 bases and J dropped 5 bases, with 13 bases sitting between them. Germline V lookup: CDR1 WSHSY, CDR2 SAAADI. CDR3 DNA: TGCGCCAGCAGTGACGGAGCGGGCCGGGAGACCCAGTACTTC. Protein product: CASSDGAGRETQYF.

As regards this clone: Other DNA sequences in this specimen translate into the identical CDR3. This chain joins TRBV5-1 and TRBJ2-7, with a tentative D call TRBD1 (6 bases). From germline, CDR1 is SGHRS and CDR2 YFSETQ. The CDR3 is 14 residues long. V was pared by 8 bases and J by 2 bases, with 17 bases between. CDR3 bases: TGCGCCAGTAGCCTCGGGACAACCGCCTACGAGCAGTACTTC. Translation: CASSLGTTAYEQYF.

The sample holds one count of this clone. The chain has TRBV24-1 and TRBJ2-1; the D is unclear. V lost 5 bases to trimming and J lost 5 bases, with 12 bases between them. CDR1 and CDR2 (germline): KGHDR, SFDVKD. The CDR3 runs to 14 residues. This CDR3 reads CATSAVEADNEQFF. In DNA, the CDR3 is TGTGCCACCAGTGCGGTAGAAGCCGACAATGAGCAGTTCTTC.

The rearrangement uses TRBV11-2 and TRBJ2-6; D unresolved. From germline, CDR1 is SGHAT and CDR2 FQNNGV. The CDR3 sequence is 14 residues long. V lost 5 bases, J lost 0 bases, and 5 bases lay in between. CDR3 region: CASSTPSGANVLTF. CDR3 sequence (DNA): TGTGCCAGCAGCACACCCTCTGGGGCCAACGTCCTGACTTTC.

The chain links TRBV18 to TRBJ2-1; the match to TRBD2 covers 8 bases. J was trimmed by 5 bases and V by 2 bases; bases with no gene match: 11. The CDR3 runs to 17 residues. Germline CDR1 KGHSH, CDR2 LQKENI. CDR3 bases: TGTGCCAGCTCACCAGCCGGGACTAGTTTTGTGAACAATGAGCAGTTCTTC. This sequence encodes CASSPAGTSFVNNEQFF.

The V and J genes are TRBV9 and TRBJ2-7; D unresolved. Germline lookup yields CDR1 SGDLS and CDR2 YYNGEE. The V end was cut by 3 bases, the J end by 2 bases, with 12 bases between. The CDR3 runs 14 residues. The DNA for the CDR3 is TGTGCCAGCAGCGCCGGCCTCGGCCCCTACGAGCAGTACTTC. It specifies CASSAGLGPYEQYF.

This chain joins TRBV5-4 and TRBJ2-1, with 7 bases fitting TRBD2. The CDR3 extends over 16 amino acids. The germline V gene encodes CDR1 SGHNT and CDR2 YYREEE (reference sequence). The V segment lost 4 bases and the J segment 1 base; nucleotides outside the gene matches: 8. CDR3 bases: TGTGCCAGCAGCCACCGCGGGAGAGAGTCCTACAATGAGCAGTTCTTC. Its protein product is CASSHRGRESYNEQFF.

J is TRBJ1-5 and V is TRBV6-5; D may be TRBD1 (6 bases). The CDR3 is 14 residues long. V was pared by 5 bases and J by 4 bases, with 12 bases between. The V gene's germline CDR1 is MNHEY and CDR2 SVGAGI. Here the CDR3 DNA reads TGTGCCAGCAGTCTGATACAGGGTAATCAGCCCCAGCATTTT. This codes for CASSLIQGNQPQHF.

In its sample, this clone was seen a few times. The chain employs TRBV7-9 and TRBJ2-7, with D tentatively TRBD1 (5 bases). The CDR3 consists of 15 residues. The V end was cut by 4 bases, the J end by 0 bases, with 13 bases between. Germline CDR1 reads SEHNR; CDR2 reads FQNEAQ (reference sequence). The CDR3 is CASSSLQGSSYEQYF. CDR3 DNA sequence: TGTGCCAGCAGCTCACTGCAGGGCTCCTCCTACGAGCAGTACTTC.

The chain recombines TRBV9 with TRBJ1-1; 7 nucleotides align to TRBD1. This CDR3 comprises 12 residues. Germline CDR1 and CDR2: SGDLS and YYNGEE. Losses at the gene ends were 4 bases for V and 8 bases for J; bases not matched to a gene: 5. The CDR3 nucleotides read TGTGCCAGCAGCTTATACAGGGGCGAAGCTTTCTTT. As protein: CASSLYRGEAFF.

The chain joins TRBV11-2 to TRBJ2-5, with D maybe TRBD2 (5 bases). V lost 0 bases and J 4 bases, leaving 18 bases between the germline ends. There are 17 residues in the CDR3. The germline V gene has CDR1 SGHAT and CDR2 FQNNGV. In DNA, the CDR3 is TGTGCCAGCAGCTTAGAGGCGGGCTGGAGCCCGGGAGAGACCCAGTACTTC. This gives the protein CASSLEAGWSPGETQYF.

This CDR3 reads CASSQDAAAGSPLHF. CDR3 nucleotides: TGCGCCAGCAGCCAAGACGCCGCAGCGGGATCACCCCTCCACTTT. The genes are TRBV4-3 and TRBJ1-6; D not certain. The V end lost 0 bases, the J end lost 10 bases, and 13 bases lay between the germline ends. This CDR3 spans 15 amino acids. CDR1 LGHNA and CDR2 YSLEER come from the germline V gene.

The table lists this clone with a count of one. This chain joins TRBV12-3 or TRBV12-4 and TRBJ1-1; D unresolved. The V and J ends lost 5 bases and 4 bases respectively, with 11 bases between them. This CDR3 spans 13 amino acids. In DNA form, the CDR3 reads TGTGCCAGCAGTCCCCCGGGTCTCACTGAAGCTTTCTTT. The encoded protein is CASSPPGLTEAFF.

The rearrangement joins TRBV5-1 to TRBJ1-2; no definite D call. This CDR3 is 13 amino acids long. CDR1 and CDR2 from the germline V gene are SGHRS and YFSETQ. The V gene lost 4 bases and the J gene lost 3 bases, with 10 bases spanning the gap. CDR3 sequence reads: CASSPLTYYGYTF. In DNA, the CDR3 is TGCGCCAGCAGCCCCTTGACTTACTATGGCTACACCTTC.

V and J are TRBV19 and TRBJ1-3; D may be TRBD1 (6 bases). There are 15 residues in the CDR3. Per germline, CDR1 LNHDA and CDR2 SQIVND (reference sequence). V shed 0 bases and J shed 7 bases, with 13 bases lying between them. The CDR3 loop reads CASSIDGHRENTIYF. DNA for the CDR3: TGTGCCAGTAGTATAGATGGTCACAGGGAGAACACCATATATTTT.

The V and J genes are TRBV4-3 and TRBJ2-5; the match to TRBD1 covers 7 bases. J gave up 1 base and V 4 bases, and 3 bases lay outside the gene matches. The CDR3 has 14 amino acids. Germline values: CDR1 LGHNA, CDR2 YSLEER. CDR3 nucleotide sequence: TGCGCCAGCAGCCCCGACAGGGCCCAAGAGACCCAGTACTTC. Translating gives CASSPDRAQETQYF.